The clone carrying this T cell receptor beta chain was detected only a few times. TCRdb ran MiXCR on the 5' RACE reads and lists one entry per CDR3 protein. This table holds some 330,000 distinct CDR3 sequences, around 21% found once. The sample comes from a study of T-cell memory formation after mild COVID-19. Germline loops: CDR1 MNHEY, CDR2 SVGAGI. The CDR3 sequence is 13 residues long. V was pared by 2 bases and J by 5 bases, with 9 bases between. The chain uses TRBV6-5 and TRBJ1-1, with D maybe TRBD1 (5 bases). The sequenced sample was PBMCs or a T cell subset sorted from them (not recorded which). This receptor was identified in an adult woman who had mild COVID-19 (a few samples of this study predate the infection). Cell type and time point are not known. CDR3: CASSYSRGTEAFF. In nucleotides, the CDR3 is TGTGCCAGCAGTTACAGTCGGGGGACTGAAGCTTTCTTT.